Shown below are 4 T cell receptor beta chains from a single sample sequenced in a study of blood T cell repertoires in COVID-19 (dated by TCRdb to 2018 to 2020). The library was made by the immunoSEQ multiplex PCR assay. TCRdb limited this immuneACCESS table to in-frame rearrangements with V and J called. A share of clones is missing; checked studies link under half to unresolved V genes, and the rest is unexplained. The sample table holds about 150,000 clones, of which roughly 80% were seen once. Jointly, the top ten make up over 0.5% of the sample. Sequenced material: peripheral blood. These receptors all stem from a man in his fifties or sixties with acute or convalescent COVID-19.

V and J are TRBV18 and TRBJ2-6, with 7 bases identical to TRBD2. The CDR3 extends over 18 amino acids. The junction had 8 bases not matched to a gene; V was cut back by 3 bases and J by 0 bases. Germline V lookup: CDR1 KGHSH, CDR2 LQKENI. CDR3 in DNA: TGTGCCAGCTCACCCCGGGCTAGCGGCTCCTCTGGGGCCAACGTCCTGACTTTC. Encoded protein: CASSPRASGSSGANVLTF.

Points on this clone: In the same sample, other DNA sequences code for this CDR3. The gene calls are TRBV27 and TRBJ1-3, with a tentative D call TRBD1 (5 bases). The germline CDR1 and CDR2 sequences are MNHEY and SMNVEV (reference sequence). The CDR3 contains 15 residues. The ends were cut back, 5 bases at V and 0 bases at J, with 11 bases in the middle. The CDR3 loop is CASSRGGSSGNTIYF. In DNA, the CDR3 is TGTGCCAGCAGTCGGGGGGGTAGCTCTGGAAACACCATATATTTT.

This chain links TRBV5-4 with TRBJ2-7, with 7 bases that match TRBD2. Germline CDR1 and CDR2: SGHNT and YYREEE (reference sequence). V was clipped by 0 bases and J by 0 bases; unmatched bases: 6. The CDR3 is 16 amino acids. The CDR3 DNA reads as TGTGCCAGCAGCTTGGGGGGAGGGGAAAGCTCCTACGAGCAGTACTTC. This translates into CASSLGGGESSYEQYF.

J is TRBJ2-3 and V is TRBV7-8; TRBD2 is a possible D gene (7 bases). Germline V gene sequence: CDR1 SGHVS, CDR2 FQNEAQ. Trimming pared 5 bases from V and 4 bases from J, leaving 13 bases between. There are 14 residues in the CDR3. Here the CDR3 DNA reads TGTGCCAGCAGCCGTAGGGGGGGCGCAGATACGCAGTATTTT. Protein product: CASSRRGGADTQYF.